Listed here is a single T cell receptor (beta chain). This receptor's antigen is unknown. Per-base qualities were not stored, and no clone one base away is much larger. V and J are trimmed by 6 bases and 7 bases, and the gene matches miss 10 bases of the junction. CDR1 is given as MNHNS and CDR2 as SASEGT, both from the germline V gene. The CDR3 covers 15 residues, taking in both the cysteine and the phenylalanine. The DNA shown is the 45-base CDR3, in frame from base 1. These data are taken from a study of CD8+ T cells in alopecia areata (dated by TCRdb to between 2017 and 2018). About the investigation overall: The treated patients, all with moderate-to-severe alopecia areata, were enrolled in an open-label pilot trial of oral tofacitinib given at 5 to 10 mg twice daily. Scalp clonality was compared among normal scalp (n=4), patchy alopecia areata scalp (n=8), and alopecia totalis/universalis scalp (n=8). Tofacitinib was given for 6 to 18 months, followed by 6 months of follow-up off drug to assess delayed response and recurrence. In treated patients, disease severity was measured using the SALT score, which gives the percentage of scalp surface area affected. In both human patients and the C3H/HeJ mouse model, the study applied high-throughput TCRbeta sequencing to look at T cell clonal expansion in alopecia areata. RNA was extracted with the PAXgene miRNA kit for fixed scalp, the miRNeasy kit for PBMCs, and the RNeasy kit for mouse skin. Amplification of TCRbeta CDR3 regions was done by immunoSEQ multiplex PCR using 35 Vbeta forward primers and 13 Jbeta reverse primers. In humans, TCRbeta sequencing was performed on scalp tissue and on sorted CD4+ and CD8+ peripheral blood T cells from healthy controls and from patients with patchy or totalis/universalis alopecia areata. Tofacitinib-treated patients had biopsies at baseline and at 4 and 24 weeks of treatment, with a later scalp biopsy in several patients. Paper-wide results and their limitations: Compared with normal scalp, lesional scalp, particularly in alopecia totalis/universalis, had higher clonality and more expanded CD8+ clones, which suggests antigenic drive. TCR sequences shared between patients were less clear than in mice, possibly partly because of HLA diversity in the patient population. During tofacitinib treatment, many expanded lesional clones remained in scalp and blood, and this persistence may partly explain relapse after treatment is stopped. Tofacitinib significantly decreased scalp clonality and the number of expanded CD8+ clones among the top 100 scalp clones. The treated cohort was small, with a single nonresponder, so links between baseline CD8+ expansion and response need larger studies. Unlike mouse skin, which is dominated by gammadelta T cells, normal human skin has resident alphabeta T cells that are also sequenced, and this complicates analysis of the scalp TCR repertoire.

Receptors were amplified or captured by the immunoSEQ multiplex PCR assay. RNA was extracted from all samples and reverse transcribed into cDNA, which served as template for TCR sequencing. First-strand cDNA was synthesized with SuperScript III using a 2:1 mix of oligo-dT and random hexamers. A synthetic immune receptor repertoire was used to gauge amplification bias, and whatever bias remained was removed computationally. Per the authors' processing: After raw reads were preprocessed to remove errors, the CDR3 was defined following IMGT conventions as running from the conserved cysteine to phenylalanine. Clonality was computed as 1 minus the Shannon entropy, with the entropy normalized by log2 of the number of productive unique TCRs. CD4 or CD8 identity of scalp clones was inferred by cross-referencing scalp TCRbeta sequences with sorted blood CD4 and CD8 repertoires. TCRdb mirrors the immuneACCESS table, restricted to in-frame sequences. Some clones are absent from its copies; in checked studies, under half trace to an unresolved V gene, and the reason for the others is unknown. V, J and clone size derive from that table, while D and trimming were established from the DNA sequence. Within this sample are about 200,000 clones, with around two fifths of them counted one time only. The leading ten clones occupy almost 0.5% of the sample.

Taken with the paper, the label for treatment or condition translates to: oral pan-JAK inhibitor, 5-10 mg twice daily. From alopecia areata patients, peripheral blood was collected along with lesional scalp punch biopsies. PBMCs were isolated by density centrifugation and stained for CD3, CD4 and CD8, and CD4+ and CD8+ T cells were sorted on a FACSAria. Source: CD4+ T cells sorted from blood, taken around week 34, from a patient treated with tofacitinib. The V and J genes are TRBV6-1 and TRBJ2-1, and 9 junction bases match TRBD1. The TCR sequence derives from a human donor with alopecia areata. The bases read TGTGCCAGCAGGCAAGGGGGGACAGGGAATAATGAGCAGTTCTTC. This encodes CASRQGGTGNNEQFF.